This TCR beta chain was sequenced for a study of blood T cell repertoires in COVID-19. Study context: Specimens from acute and convalescent COVID-19 originated in the United States, Italy and Spain.

Sequenced by immunoSEQ multiplex PCR; TCRdb stores in-frame clones only, minus some. The table lists around 200,000 clones, approximately 82% of them singletons. Sequencing input: peripheral blood. The TCR originated in a woman aged 45-65 years with acute or convalescent COVID-19.

CDR3 coding DNA: TGTGCCAGCAGCCGGACTAGCGGGTCCTACAATGAGCAGTTCTTC. It specifies CASSRTSGSYNEQFF. The V call is TRBV6-5, the J call TRBJ2-1, with 11 positions matching TRBD2. Trimming at V came to 6 bases and at J to 1 base, leaving 2 bases not matched to a gene. The CDR3 contains 15 residues. CDR1 and CDR2 from the germline V gene are MNHEY and SVGAGI.